This T cell receptor beta chain was documented in a study of CD8+ T cells in alopecia areata. Background on the study: Treatment of the treated patients consisted of oral tofacitinib, 5 to 10 mg twice daily.

A word on this clone: Its specificity is unknown.

Once RNA had been extracted, it was reverse transcribed into cDNA to act as the sequencing template. The assay was immunoSEQ multiplex PCR, and TCRdb's table has in-frame clones only and misses some. This sample has fewer than 200,000 clones; approximately 70% occur once, and the top ten carry roughly 10%. Patients with alopecia areata provided lesional scalp punch biopsies as well as peripheral blood. The study, taken as a whole, reports: Scalp sample data also include resident alphabeta T cells from normal skin.

The V end was cut by 2 bases, the J end by 0 bases, with 10 bases between. CDR1 is SGHRS and CDR2 is YFSETQ in the germline V gene. The CDR3 has 15 amino acids. The input for sequencing was CD8+ T cells sorted from blood, taken at week 0. The chain links TRBV5-1 to TRBJ2-3; no firm D call. The receptor's source is a human donor with alopecia areata. CDR3 amino acids: CASSFRTDSTDTQYF. The DNA of the CDR3 is TGCGCCAGCAGCTTCAGGACGGATAGCACAGATACGCAGTATTTT.